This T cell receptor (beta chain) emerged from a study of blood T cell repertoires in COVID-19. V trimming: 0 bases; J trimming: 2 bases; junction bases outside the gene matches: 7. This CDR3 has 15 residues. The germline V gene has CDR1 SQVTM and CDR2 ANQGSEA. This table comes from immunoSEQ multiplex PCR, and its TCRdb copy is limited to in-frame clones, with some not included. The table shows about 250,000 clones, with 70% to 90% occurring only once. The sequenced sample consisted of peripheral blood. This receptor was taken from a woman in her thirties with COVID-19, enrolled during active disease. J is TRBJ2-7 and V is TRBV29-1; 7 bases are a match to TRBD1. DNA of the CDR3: TGCAGCGTTGAAGACAGGGGGTTAGGCCCCTACGAGCAGTACTTC. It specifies CSVEDRGLGPYEQYF.